This T cell receptor beta chain was identified in a study of blood T cell repertoires in COVID-19. Study in general: T cells, B-cell-depleted T cells, or PBMCs supplied cDNA or gDNA.

The Seattle patients, enrolled during active infection, were followed longitudinally. Trimming at V came to 6 bases and at J to 4 bases, leaving 6 bases not matched to a gene. The CDR3 runs 13 residues. CDR1 ENHRY and CDR2 SYGVKD come from the germline V gene. In the source study's methods: Reference gene primer amplification gave estimated nucleated cell counts. Libraries were prepared by immunoSEQ multiplex PCR; TCRdb keeps only in-frame clonotypes and omits some of them. That table supplies the V and J calls and clone size; D and trimming were determined from the DNA. Among under 200,000 clones, 70% to 90% were seen once, and the ten largest hold about a tenth.

The chain employs TRBV10-3 and TRBJ2-7; the match to TRBD1 covers 7 bases. This clonotype originated in a woman aged 55-69 years with COVID-19, enrolled during active disease. Source material: peripheral blood. In DNA, the CDR3 is TGTGCCATCAGCTCGGACAGGTCTTACGAGCAGTACTTC. Translating it yields CAISSDRSYEQYF.